This TCR beta chain was captured by sequencing in a study of T-cell memory formation after mild COVID-19. TCRdb independently ran MiXCR on the 5' RACE reads; one entry per CDR3 protein. The table lists around 300,000 distinct CDR3 sequences, approximately 14% of them singletons. Germline values: CDR1 GTSNPN, CDR2 SVGIG (reference sequence). Trimming removed 2 bases from V and 9 bases from J, with 11 bases in between. This CDR3 has 11 amino acids. The sequence came from a man aged 18 to 30 who had mild COVID-19 (a few samples of this study predate the infection). Cell type and time point are not known. The V call is TRBV30, the J call TRBJ2-7; D is tentatively TRBD1 or TRBD2 (5 bases each). Sample: PBMCs or a T cell subset sorted from them (not recorded which). The CDR3 DNA follows: TGTGCCTGGAGTCACCCGGGACCGCAGTACTTC. Amino acid sequence: CAWSHPGPQYF.